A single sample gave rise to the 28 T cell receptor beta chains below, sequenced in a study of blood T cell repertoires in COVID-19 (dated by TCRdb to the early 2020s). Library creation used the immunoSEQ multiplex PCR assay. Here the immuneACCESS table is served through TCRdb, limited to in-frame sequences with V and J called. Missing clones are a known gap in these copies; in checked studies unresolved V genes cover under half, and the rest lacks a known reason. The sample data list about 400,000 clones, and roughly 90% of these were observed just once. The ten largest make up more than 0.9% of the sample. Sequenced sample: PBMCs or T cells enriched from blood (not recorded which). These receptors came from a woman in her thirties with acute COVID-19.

The DNA of the CDR3 is TGTGCCAGCAGCTTAGTAGGAGGACGGGAGACCCAGTACTTC. Protein sequence: CASSLVGGRETQYF. The gene calls are TRBV11-2 and TRBJ2-5; TRBD2 is a possible D gene (5 bases). CDR3 size: 14 residues. The ends were cut back, 1 base at V and 5 bases at J, with 11 bases in the middle. Looked up from germline, CDR1 is SGHAT and CDR2 is FQNNGV.

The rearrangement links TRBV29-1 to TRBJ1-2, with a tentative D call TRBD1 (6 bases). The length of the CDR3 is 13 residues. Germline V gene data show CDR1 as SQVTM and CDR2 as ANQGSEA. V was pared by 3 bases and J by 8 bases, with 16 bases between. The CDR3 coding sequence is TGCAGCGTTGACGCAGGGGATAGACTGGGCTACACCTTC. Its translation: CSVDAGDRLGYTF.

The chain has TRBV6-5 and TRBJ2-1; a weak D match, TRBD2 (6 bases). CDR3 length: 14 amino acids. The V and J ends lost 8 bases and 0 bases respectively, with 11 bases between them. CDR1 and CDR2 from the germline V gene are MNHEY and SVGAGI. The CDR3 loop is CASRRASSYNEQFF. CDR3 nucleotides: TGTGCCAGCCGGAGGGCTAGCTCCTACAATGAGCAGTTCTTC.

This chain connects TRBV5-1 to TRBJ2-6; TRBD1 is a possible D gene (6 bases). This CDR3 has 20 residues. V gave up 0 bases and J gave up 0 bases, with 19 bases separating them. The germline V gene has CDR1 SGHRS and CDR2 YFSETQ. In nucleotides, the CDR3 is TGCGCCAGCAGCTTGGCCGTCGAATGGCAGGGGAGCTCTGGGGCCAACGTCCTGACTTTC. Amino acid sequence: CASSLAVEWQGSSGANVLTF.

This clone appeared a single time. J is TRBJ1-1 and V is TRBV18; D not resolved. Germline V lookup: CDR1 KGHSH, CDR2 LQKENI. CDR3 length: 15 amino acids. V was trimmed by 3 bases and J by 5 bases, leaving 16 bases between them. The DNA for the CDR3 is TGTGCCAGCTCACCGACGGAAGCAGGCCAAACTGAAGCTTTCTTT. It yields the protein CASSPTEAGQTEAFF.

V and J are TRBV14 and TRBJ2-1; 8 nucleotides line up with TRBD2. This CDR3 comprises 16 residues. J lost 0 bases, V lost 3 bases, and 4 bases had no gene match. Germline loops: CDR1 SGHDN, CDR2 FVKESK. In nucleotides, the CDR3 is TGTGCCAGCAGCCACCTCGGGGGGGGCTCCTACAATGAGCAGTTCTTC. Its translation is CASSHLGGGSYNEQFF.

The CDR3 DNA reads as TGCGCCAGCAGCCCAACTAGCACAGATACGCAGTATTTT. This gives the protein CASSPTSTDTQYF. This chain links TRBV5-1 with TRBJ2-3; no clear D gene. The CDR3 spans 13 residues. With 4 bases removed from V and 0 bases from J, the gap between germline ends came to 6 bases. Germline values: CDR1 SGHRS, CDR2 YFSETQ.

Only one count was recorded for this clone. Here the CDR3 DNA reads TGTGCCAGTAGTTGGCAGGGTCCAGTGATTCAGCCCCAGCATTTT. Amino acid sequence: CASSWQGPVIQPQHF. This chain connects TRBV19 to TRBJ1-5, with TRBD1 as a possible D gene (5 bases). Trimming stripped 5 bases from V and 6 bases from J, with 17 bases between. CDR3 length: 15 residues. CDR1 is LNHDA, CDR2 SQIVND, per germline (reference sequence).

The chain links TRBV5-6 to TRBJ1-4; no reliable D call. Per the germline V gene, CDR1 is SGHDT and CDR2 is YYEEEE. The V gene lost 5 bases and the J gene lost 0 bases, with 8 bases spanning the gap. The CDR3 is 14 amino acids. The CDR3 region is CASSSEATNEKLFF. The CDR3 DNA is TGTGCCAGCAGTTCGGAGGCAACTAATGAAAAACTGTTTTTT.

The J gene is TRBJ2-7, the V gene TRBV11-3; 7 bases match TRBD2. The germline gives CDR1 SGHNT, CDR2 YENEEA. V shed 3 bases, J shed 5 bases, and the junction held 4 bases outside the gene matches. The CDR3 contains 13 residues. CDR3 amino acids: CASSLRSGDEQYF. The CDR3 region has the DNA TGTGCCAGCAGCTTGAGGAGCGGGGACGAGCAGTACTTC.

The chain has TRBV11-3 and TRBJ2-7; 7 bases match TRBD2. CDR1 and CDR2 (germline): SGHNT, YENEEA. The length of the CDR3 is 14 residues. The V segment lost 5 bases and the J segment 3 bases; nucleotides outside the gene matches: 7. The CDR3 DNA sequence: TGTGCCAGCAGCCCGACTAGCACAGACTACGAGCAGTACTTC. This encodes CASSPTSTDYEQYF.

DNA of the CDR3: TGTGCCAGCAGCGAAGTTGGGACAGCTAACTACGAGCAGTACTTC. Its translation is CASSEVGTANYEQYF. The chain joins TRBV3-1 (or the pseudogene TRBV3-2) to TRBJ2-7; TRBD1 agrees at 7 bases. This CDR3 has 15 residues. Trimming at V came to 5 bases and at J to 3 bases, leaving 10 bases not matched to a gene. Germline loops: CDR1 LGHDT, CDR2 YNNKEL (reference sequence).

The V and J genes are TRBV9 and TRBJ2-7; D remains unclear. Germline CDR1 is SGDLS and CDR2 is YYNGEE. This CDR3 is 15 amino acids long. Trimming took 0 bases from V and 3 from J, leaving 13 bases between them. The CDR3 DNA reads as TGTGCCAGCAGCGTAGCTACGGGTCCGGGCTACGAGCAGTACTTC. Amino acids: CASSVATGPGYEQYF.

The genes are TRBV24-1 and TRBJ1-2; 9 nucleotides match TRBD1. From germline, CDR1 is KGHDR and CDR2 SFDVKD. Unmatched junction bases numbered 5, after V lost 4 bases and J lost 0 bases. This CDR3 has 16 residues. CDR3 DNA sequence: TGTGCCACCAGTGAACCGGGACAGGGTTCTAACTATGGCTACACCTTC. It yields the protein CATSEPGQGSNYGYTF.

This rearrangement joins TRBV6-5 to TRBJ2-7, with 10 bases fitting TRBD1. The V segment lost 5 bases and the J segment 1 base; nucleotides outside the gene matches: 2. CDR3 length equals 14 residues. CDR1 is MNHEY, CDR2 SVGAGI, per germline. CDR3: CASSRGQGSYEQYF. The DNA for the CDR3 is TGTGCCAGCAGTCGGGGACAGGGGTCCTACGAGCAGTACTTC.

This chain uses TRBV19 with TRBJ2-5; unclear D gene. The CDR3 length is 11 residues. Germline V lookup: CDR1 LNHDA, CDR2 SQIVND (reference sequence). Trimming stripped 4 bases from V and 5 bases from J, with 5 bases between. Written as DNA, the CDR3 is TGTGCCAGTAGTAACTGGGAGACCCAGTACTTC. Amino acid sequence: CASSNWETQYF.

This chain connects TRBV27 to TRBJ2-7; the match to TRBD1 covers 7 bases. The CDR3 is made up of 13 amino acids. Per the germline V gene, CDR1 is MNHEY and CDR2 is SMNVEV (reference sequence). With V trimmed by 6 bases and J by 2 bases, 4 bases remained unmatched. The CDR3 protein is CASRITGAYEQYF. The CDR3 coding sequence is TGTGCCAGCAGGATTACAGGGGCCTACGAGCAGTACTTC.

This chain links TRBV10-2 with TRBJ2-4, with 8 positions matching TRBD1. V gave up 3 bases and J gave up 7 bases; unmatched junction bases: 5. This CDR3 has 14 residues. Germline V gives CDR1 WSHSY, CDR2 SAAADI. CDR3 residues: CASSEGQGGNIQYF. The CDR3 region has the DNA TGCGCCAGCAGTGAAGGACAGGGAGGCAACATTCAGTACTTC.

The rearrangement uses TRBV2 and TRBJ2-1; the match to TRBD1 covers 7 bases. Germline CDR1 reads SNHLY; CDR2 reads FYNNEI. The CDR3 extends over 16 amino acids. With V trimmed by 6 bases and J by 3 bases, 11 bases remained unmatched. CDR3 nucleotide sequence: TGTGCCAGCAGCGGAACAGGGGACCCCTTCTACAATGAGCAGTTCTTC. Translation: CASSGTGDPFYNEQFF.

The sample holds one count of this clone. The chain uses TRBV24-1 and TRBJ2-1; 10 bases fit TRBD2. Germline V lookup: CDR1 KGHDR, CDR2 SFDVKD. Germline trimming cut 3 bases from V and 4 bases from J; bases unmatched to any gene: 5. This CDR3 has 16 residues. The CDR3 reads CATSDPSGGKYNEQFF. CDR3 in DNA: TGTGCCACCAGTGATCCTAGCGGGGGCAAATACAATGAGCAGTTCTTC.

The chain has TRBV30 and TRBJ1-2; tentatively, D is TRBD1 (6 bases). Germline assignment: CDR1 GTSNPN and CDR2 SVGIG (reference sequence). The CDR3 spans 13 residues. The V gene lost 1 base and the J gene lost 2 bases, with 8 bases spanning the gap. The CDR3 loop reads CAWSGQANYGYTF. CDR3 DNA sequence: TGTGCCTGGAGTGGACAGGCGAACTATGGCTACACCTTC.

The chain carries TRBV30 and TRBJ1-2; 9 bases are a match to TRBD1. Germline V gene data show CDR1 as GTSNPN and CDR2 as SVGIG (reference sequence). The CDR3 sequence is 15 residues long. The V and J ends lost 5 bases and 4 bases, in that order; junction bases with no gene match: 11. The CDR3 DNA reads TGTGCCTGGTGCCGATCCGGGACAGGGATCTATGGCTACACCTTC. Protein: CAWCRSGTGIYGYTF.

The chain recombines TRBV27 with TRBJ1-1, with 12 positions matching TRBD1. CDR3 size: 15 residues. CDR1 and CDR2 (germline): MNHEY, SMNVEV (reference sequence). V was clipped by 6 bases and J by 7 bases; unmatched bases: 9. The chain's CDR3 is CASRTKGQGAFEAFF. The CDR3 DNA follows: TGTGCCAGCAGGACTAAGGGACAGGGGGCTTTTGAAGCTTTCTTT.

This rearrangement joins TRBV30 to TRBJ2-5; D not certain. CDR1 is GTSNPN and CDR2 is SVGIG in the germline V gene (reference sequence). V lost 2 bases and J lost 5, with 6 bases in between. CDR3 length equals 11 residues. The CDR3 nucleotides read TGTGCCTGGAGTTCAGGCGAGACCCAGTACTTC. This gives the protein CAWSSGETQYF.

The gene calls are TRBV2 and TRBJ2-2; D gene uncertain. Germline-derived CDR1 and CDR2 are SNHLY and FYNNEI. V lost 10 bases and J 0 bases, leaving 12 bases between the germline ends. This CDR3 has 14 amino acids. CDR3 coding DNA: TGTGCCACCTTAGAGTTCGCGAACACCGGGGAGCTGTTTTTT. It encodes CATLEFANTGELFF.

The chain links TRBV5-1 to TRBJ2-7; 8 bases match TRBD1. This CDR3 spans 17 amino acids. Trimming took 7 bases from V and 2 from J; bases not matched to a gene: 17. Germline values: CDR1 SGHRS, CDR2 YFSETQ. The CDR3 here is CASFDGVGGQGPYEQYF. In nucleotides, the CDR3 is TGCGCCAGCTTCGACGGTGTTGGAGGACAGGGCCCCTACGAGCAGTACTTC.

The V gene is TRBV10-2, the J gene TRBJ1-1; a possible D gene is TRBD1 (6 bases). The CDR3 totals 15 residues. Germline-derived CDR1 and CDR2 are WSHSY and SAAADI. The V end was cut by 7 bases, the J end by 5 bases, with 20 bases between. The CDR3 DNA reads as TGCGCCAGCAACCCGCGGGTAGGGGGATCGACTGAAGCTTTCTTT. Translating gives CASNPRVGGSTEAFF.

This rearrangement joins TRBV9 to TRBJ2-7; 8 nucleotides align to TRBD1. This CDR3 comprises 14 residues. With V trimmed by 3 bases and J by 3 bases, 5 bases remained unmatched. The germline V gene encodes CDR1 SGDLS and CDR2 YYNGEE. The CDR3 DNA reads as TGTGCCAGCAGCGGAGGGACAGGCCGCTACGAGCAGTACTTC. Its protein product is CASSGGTGRYEQYF.